Listed below are T cell receptor beta chains from one sample, sequenced in a study of blood T cell repertoires in COVID-19. The repertoire was sequenced with immunoSEQ multiplex PCR; TCRdb's copy has only in-frame clones and lacks some. The sample contains more than 250,000 clones, around 90% of which appear only once. The source material was peripheral blood. These receptors were collected from a woman between 50 and 59 years old with COVID-19, enrolled during active disease. The conserved cysteine and the conserved F or W are not part of the CDR3 here. Fields, in order: J gene, D gene, V gene, CDR3 protein. A D gene is named only where the DNA matches it firmly.

j_gene: TRBJ1-3; d_gene: .; v_gene: TRBV6-5; CDR3aa: ASSYDRFSGNTIY
j_gene: TRBJ1-5; d_gene: .; v_gene: TRBV6-2/TRBV6-3; CDR3aa: ASSGQRSRKTPQH
j_gene: TRBJ2-7; d_gene: TRBD2; v_gene: TRBV27; CDR3aa: ASRAGGLHEQY
j_gene: TRBJ2-7; d_gene: TRBD1; v_gene: TRBV4-2; CDR3aa: ASSPGQGSYEQY
j_gene: TRBJ2-7; d_gene: .; v_gene: TRBV25-1; CDR3aa: ASSVGLGGYEQY
j_gene: TRBJ2-2; d_gene: .; v_gene: TRBV18; CDR3aa: ASSPSLGLAGELF
j_gene: TRBJ2-7; d_gene: .; v_gene: TRBV11-2; CDR3aa: ASSLPPNSYEQY
j_gene: TRBJ1-2; d_gene: .; v_gene: TRBV30; CDR3aa: AWSTRSYGYT
j_gene: TRBJ1-2; d_gene: .; v_gene: TRBV25-1; CDR3aa: ASTRSGGAYGYT
j_gene: TRBJ1-1; d_gene: .; v_gene: TRBV27; CDR3aa: ASSPRGAEAF
j_gene: TRBJ2-3; d_gene: TRBD2; v_gene: TRBV27; CDR3aa: ASSLLAGGPTDTQY
j_gene: TRBJ1-1; d_gene: .; v_gene: TRBV7-8; CDR3aa: ASSLERDTEAF
j_gene: TRBJ2-5; d_gene: .; v_gene: TRBV7-3; CDR3aa: ASSLTPGETQY
j_gene: TRBJ2-6; d_gene: .; v_gene: TRBV2; CDR3aa: ASFGVDGANVLT
j_gene: TRBJ2-7; d_gene: .; v_gene: TRBV21-1; CDR3aa: ASSKILYDEQY
j_gene: TRBJ2-2; d_gene: TRBD1; v_gene: TRBV19; CDR3aa: ASSVTGGGTGELF
j_gene: TRBJ1-2; d_gene: .; v_gene: TRBV5-6; CDR3aa: ASEDRPNYGYT
j_gene: TRBJ2-7; d_gene: TRBD2; v_gene: TRBV24-1; CDR3aa: ATGLTSGGSYEQY
j_gene: TRBJ2-2; d_gene: TRBD1; v_gene: TRBV9; CDR3aa: ASSPPGQTTGELF
j_gene: TRBJ2-7; d_gene: .; v_gene: TRBV5-1; CDR3aa: ASEGDSYEQY
j_gene: TRBJ2-2; d_gene: TRBD2; v_gene: TRBV27; CDR3aa: ARPQGLAGGRSTGELF
j_gene: TRBJ1-2; d_gene: .; v_gene: TRBV5-1; CDR3aa: ASSLARQPENYGYT
j_gene: TRBJ2-1; d_gene: .; v_gene: TRBV4-3; CDR3aa: ASSQDLSNEQF
j_gene: TRBJ2-3; d_gene: .; v_gene: TRBV11-3; CDR3aa: ASSLDGGETDTQY
j_gene: TRBJ2-4; d_gene: .; v_gene: TRBV19; CDR3aa: ASSPRGAGYIQY
j_gene: TRBJ1-1; d_gene: .; v_gene: TRBV19; CDR3aa: ASSISVTEAF
j_gene: TRBJ2-1; d_gene: TRBD2; v_gene: TRBV5-1; CDR3aa: ASKVAGGLHGF
j_gene: TRBJ2-1; d_gene: TRBD2; v_gene: TRBV3-1/TRBV3-2; CDR3aa: ASSHLRGTNYNEQF
j_gene: TRBJ1-1; d_gene: .; v_gene: TRBV5-4; CDR3aa: ASSLRASGSTEAF
j_gene: TRBJ2-3; d_gene: .; v_gene: TRBV5-4; CDR3aa: ASSPGNPTDTQY
j_gene: TRBJ2-1; d_gene: TRBD1; v_gene: TRBV5-6; CDR3aa: ASISGQAYNEQF
j_gene: TRBJ1-3; d_gene: .; v_gene: TRBV15; CDR3aa: ATSRDITGFSGNTIY
j_gene: TRBJ1-2; d_gene: .; v_gene: TRBV29-1; CDR3aa: SVSGGSIPDGYT
j_gene: TRBJ2-7; d_gene: TRBD2; v_gene: TRBV4-2; CDR3aa: ASSQDRGGSGKYEQY
j_gene: TRBJ1-4; d_gene: .; v_gene: TRBV6-5; CDR3aa: ASRQQTTNEKLF
j_gene: TRBJ2-7; d_gene: TRBD1; v_gene: TRBV5-1; CDR3aa: ASSFSTGTGAYEQY
j_gene: TRBJ1-6; d_gene: TRBD1; v_gene: TRBV27; CDR3aa: ASSSGQGRDSPLH
j_gene: TRBJ2-7; d_gene: TRBD2; v_gene: TRBV28; CDR3aa: ASSGGRDEQY
j_gene: TRBJ2-1; d_gene: TRBD2; v_gene: TRBV7-8; CDR3aa: ASSRLAGGPSDEQF
j_gene: TRBJ1-6; d_gene: .; v_gene: TRBV23-1; CDR3aa: ASTPPGRVLLENSPLH
j_gene: TRBJ2-2; d_gene: .; v_gene: TRBV7-8; CDR3aa: ASSLQQAALSGTGELF
j_gene: TRBJ1-1; d_gene: .; v_gene: TRBV21-1; CDR3aa: ARGGEENTEAF
j_gene: TRBJ1-1; d_gene: .; v_gene: TRBV18; CDR3aa: ASSRTMGETEAF
j_gene: TRBJ2-1; d_gene: TRBD2; v_gene: TRBV3-1/TRBV3-2; CDR3aa: ASSPRLAVSSYNEQF